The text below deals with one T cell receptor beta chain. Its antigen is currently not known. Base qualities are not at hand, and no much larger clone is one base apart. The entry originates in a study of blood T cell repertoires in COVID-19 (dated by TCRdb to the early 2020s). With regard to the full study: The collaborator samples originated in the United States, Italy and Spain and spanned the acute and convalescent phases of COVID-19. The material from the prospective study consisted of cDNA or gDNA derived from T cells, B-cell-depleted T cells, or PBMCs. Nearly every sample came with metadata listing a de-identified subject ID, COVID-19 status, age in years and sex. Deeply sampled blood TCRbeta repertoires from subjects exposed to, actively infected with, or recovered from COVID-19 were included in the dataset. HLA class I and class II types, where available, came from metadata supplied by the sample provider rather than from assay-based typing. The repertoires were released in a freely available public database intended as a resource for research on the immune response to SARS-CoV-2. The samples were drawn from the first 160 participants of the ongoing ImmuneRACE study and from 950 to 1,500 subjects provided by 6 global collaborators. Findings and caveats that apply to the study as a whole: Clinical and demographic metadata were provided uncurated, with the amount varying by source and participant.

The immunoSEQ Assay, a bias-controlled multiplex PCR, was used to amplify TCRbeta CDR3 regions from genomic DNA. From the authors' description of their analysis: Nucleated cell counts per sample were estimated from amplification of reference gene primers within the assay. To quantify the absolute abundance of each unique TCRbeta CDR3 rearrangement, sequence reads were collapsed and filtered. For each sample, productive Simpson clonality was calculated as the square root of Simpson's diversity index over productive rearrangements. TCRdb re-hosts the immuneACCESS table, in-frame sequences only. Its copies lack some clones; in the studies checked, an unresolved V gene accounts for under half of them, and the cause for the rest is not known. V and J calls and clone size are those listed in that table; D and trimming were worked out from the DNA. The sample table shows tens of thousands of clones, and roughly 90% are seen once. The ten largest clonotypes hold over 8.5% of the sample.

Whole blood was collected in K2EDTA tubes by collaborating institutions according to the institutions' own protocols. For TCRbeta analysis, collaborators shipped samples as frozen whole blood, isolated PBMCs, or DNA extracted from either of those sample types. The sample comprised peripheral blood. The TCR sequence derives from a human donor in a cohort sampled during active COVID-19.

The CDR3 is CASSLSRGGNEKLFF. The DNA sequence is as follows: TGTGCCAGCAGTTTATCGCGAGGGGGTAATGAAAAACTGTTTTTT. Recombination connected TRBV27 to TRBJ1-4; 6 matching bases give a weak D call of TRBD1. The V end loses 0 bases and the J end loses 4 bases, and a stretch of 9 bases separates them. CDR1 and CDR2, per the germline V gene (reference sequence), are MNHEY and SMNVEV. The CDR3 numbers 15 residues from cysteine through phenylalanine. Left in the record is the CDR3 DNA by itself, 45 bases read in frame from the first base. With the rest looked up from the reference TRBV27 and TRBJ1-4 genes rather than sequenced, the full variable domain is EAQVTQNPRYLITVTGKKLTVTCSQNMNHEYMSWYRQDPGLGLRQIYYSMNVEVTDKGDVPEGYKVSRKEKRNFPLILESPSPNQTSLYFCASSLSRGGNEKLFFGSGTQLSVL.